This TCR beta chain was obtained from a study of CD8+ T cells in alopecia areata. Study in general: Scoring of treated patients' severity used the percentage of affected scalp area.

CDR1 SGHRS and CDR2 YFSETQ come from the germline V gene. J gave up 1 base and V 3 bases, and 3 bases lay outside the gene matches. There are 14 residues in the CDR3. Treatment defined: oral pan-JAK inhibitor, 5-10 mg twice daily. Researchers took lesional scalp punch biopsies and peripheral blood from people who were alopecia areata patients. From PBMCs, CD4+ and CD8+ T cells were sorted. TCR sequencing used cDNA made by reverse transcription of extracted RNA. The method was immunoSEQ multiplex PCR; TCRdb's version includes in-frame clones alone and lacks a portion of them. The data show roughly 190,000 clones, with roughly three fifths seen just once and less than 0.8% held by the top ten.

This TCR was recovered from a human donor with alopecia areata. The specimen comprised CD4+ T cells sorted from blood, sampled at week 4, from a patient treated with tofacitinib. V and J are TRBV5-1 and TRBJ1-1, with 7 nucleotides matching TRBD1. The CDR3: CASSSRDRNTEAFF. The DNA for the CDR3 is TGCGCCAGCAGCTCTCGGGACAGGAACACTGAAGCTTTCTTT.